The 5 T cell receptor beta chains in this list originate from one sample, sequenced in a study of T-cell reconstitution after alpha-beta-depleted transplantation in children. Unique molecular identifiers were used to barcode this TCRbeta library. One entry per CDR3 protein, called by TCRdb with MiXCR from the PCR reads. Among around 360,000 distinct CDR3 sequences listed, about 9.3% were seen once. The source material was PBMCs from the stem cell graft donor, sampled from the stem cell graft. These receptors came from a human donor who donated a stem cell graft to a child with acute lymphoblastic leukemia.

The genes are TRBV3-1 and TRBJ2-1, with TRBD2 matching over 10 bases. Germline V gives CDR1 LGHDT, CDR2 YNNKEL (reference sequence). With 8 bases clipped from V and 15 bases from J, the junction kept 10 bases outside the gene matches. The CDR3 is made up of 12 amino acids. CDR3 in DNA: TGTGCCAGCCAGCGGGAGGGCCTTTCCTTGTTCTTC. The encoded protein is CASQREGLSLFF.

This sequence joins TRBV10-3 and TRBJ2-1, with 7 positions matching TRBD1. The CDR3 extends over 14 amino acids. V lost 7 bases to trimming and J lost 7 bases; unmatched junction nucleotides: 10. Germline V gives CDR1 ENHRY, CDR2 SYGVKD. CDR3 sequence: CAITPEDRRNEQFF. The CDR3, as DNA: TGTGCCATCACCCCAGAGGACAGGAGGAATGAGCAGTTCTTC.

This clonotype was counted a few times. The rearrangement links TRBV7-3 to TRBJ2-3; D uncertain. The CDR3 sequence is 14 residues long. V was shortened by 5 bases and J by 4 bases, with 13 bases between the two germline ends. Germline V gene sequence: CDR1 SGHTA, CDR2 FQGTGA. Here the CDR3 DNA reads TGTGCCAGCAGCCATATTACCTTGTCAGATACGCAGTATTTT. This translates into CASSHITLSDTQYF.

This clonotype was detected only a few times. The chain links TRBV20-1 to TRBJ1-2, with D perhaps matching TRBD1 (5 bases). Germline CDR1 DFQATT, CDR2 SNEGSKA (reference sequence). There are 14 residues in the CDR3. V was pared by 0 bases and J by 4 bases, with 12 bases between. The CDR3 nucleotides are TGCAGTGCTAGAGATCTTCGACAGCCCTATGGCTACACCTTC. It yields the protein CSARDLRQPYGYTF.

The chain uses TRBV20-1 and TRBJ1-6; D possibly corresponds to TRBD1 (6 bases). Looked up from germline, CDR1 is DFQATT and CDR2 is SNEGSKA (reference sequence). This CDR3 has 13 residues. Trimming took 1 base from V and 5 from J, leaving 6 bases between them. The CDR3, as DNA: TGCAGTGCTAGAGGGACAGATAATTCACCCCTCCACTTT. Protein product: CSARGTDNSPLHF.